The T cell receptor (beta chain) under discussion was sequenced for a study of T-cell reconstitution after alpha-beta-depleted transplantation in children. This clonotype was counted ten times or more. Unique molecular identifiers were incorporated during preparation of the TCRbeta library. Each CDR3 protein is one row after TCRdb ran MiXCR on the PCR reads. This sample yields 200,000 to 250,000 distinct CDR3 sequences, of which approximately 8.4% are seen a single time; roughly a third belongs to the top ten. Germline V gene lookup returns CDR1 LGHNA and CDR2 YSLEER. This CDR3 is 15 amino acids long. The junction had 4 bases not matched to a gene; V was cut back by 0 bases and J by 4 bases.

The sequence was obtained from a male patient aged 2-9 years who had a stem cell transplant for acute myeloid leukemia, so the T cells may come from the graft donor. The chain has TRBV4-3 and TRBJ2-3, with 7 bases lining up with TRBD2. The sequencing used PBMCs, mostly from graft donor cells, collected 360 days after TCRalphabeta/CD19-depleted stem cell transplant. In DNA, the CDR3 is TGCGCCAGCAGCCAAGATCGGCTAGCGGCAGATACGCAGTATTTT. Translation: CASSQDRLAADTQYF.